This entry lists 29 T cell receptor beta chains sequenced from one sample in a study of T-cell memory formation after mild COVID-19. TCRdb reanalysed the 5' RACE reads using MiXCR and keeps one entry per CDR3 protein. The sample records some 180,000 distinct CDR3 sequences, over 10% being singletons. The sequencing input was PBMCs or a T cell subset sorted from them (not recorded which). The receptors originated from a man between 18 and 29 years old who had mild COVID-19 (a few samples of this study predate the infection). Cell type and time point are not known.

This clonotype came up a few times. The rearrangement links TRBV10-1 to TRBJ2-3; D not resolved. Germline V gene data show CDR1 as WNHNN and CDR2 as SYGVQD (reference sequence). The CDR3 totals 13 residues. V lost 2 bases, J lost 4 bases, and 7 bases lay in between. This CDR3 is CASSEHYSDTQYF. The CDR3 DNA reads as TGCGCCAGCAGTGAGCACTATTCAGATACGCAGTATTTT.

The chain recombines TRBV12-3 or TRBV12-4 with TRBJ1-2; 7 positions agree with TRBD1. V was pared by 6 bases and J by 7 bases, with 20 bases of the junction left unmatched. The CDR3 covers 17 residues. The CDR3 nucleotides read TGTGCCAGCAGACGGCCAGCGTCGGCAGGGGGGTTCGGTGGCTACACCTTC. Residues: CASRRPASAGGFGGYTF.

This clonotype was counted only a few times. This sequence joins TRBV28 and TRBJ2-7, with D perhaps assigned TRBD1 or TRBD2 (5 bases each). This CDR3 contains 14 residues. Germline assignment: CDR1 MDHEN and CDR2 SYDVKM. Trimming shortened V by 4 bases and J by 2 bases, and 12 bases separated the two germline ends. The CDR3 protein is CASSSGTATYEQYV. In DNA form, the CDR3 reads TGTGCCAGCAGTTCCGGGACGGCTACCTACGAGCAGTACGTC.

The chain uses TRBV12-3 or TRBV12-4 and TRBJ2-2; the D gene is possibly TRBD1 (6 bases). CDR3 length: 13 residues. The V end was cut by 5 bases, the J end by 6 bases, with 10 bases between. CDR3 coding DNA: TGTGCCAGCAGTAAACAGGGTTCCGGGGAGCTGTTTTTT. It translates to CASSKQGSGELFF.

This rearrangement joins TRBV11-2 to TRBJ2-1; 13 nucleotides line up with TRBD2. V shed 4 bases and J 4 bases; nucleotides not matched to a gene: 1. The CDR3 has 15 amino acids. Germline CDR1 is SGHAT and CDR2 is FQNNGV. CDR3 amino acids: CASSSGLAGYNEQFF. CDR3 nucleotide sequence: TGTGCCAGCAGCTCGGGACTAGCGGGATACAATGAGCAGTTCTTC.

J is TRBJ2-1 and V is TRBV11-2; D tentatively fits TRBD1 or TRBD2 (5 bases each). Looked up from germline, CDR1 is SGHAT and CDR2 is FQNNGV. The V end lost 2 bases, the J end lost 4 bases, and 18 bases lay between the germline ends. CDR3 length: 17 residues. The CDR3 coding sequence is TGTGCCAGCAGCTTAAGGGTTGGATCGGGACGATACAATGAGCAGTTCTTC. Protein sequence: CASSLRVGSGRYNEQFF. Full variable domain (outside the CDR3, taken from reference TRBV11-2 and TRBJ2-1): EAGVAQSPRYKIIEKRQSVAFWCNPISGHATLYWYQQILGQGPKLLIQFQNNGVVDDSQLPKDRFSAERLKGVDSTLKIQPAKLEDSAVYLCASSLRVGSGRYNEQFFGPGTRLTVL.

Here the CDR3 DNA reads TGTGCCAGCAGTTACTCGGGGACAGTCTATGGCTACACCTTC. Translation: CASSYSGTVYGYTF. The chain uses TRBV6-5 and TRBJ1-2; the match to TRBD1 covers 7 bases. The V segment lost 0 bases and the J segment 4 bases; nucleotides outside the gene matches: 2. Germline CDR1 reads MNHEY; CDR2 reads SVGAGI. The CDR3 has 14 residues.

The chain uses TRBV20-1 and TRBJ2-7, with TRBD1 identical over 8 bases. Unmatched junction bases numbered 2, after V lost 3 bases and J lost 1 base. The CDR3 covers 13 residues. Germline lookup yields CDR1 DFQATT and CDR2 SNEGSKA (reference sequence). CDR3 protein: CSASRGPSYEQYV. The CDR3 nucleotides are TGCAGTGCTAGCAGGGGGCCGTCCTACGAGCAGTACGTC.

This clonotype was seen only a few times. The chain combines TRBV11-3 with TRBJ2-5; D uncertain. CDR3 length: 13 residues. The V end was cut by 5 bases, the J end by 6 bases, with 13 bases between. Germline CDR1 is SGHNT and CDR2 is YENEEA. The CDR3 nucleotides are TGTGCCAGCAGCGCCGACCCCGAGCAGACCCAGTACTTC. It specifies CASSADPEQTQYF.

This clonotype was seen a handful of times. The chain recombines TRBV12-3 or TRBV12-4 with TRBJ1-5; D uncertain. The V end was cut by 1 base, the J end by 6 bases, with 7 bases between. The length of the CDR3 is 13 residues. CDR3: CASSLEGRQPQHF. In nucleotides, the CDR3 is TGTGCCAGCAGTTTAGAAGGGCGTCAGCCCCAGCATTTT.

CDR3 nucleotides: TGTGCCAGCAGCACCGGCCGGGGTGAGCAGTTCTTC. Its translation is CASSTGRGEQFF. The J gene is TRBJ2-1, the V gene TRBV7-3; a weak D match, TRBD2 (5 bases). Trimming shortened V by 5 bases and J by 9 bases, and 11 bases separated the two germline ends. Germline V gene sequence: CDR1 SGHTA, CDR2 FQGTGA. The CDR3 spans 12 residues.

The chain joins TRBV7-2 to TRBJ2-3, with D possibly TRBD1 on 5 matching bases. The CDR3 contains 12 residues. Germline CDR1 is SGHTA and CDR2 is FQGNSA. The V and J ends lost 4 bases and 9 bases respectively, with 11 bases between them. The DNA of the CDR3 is TGTGCCAGCAGCTCCCCAGGGAACACGCAGTATTTT. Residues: CASSSPGNTQYF.

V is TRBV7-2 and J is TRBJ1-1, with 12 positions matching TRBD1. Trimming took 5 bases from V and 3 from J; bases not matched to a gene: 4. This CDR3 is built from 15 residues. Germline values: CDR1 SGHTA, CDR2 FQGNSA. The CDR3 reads CASSLGQGAYTEAFF. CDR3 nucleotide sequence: TGTGCCAGCAGCCTGGGACAGGGGGCCTACACTGAAGCTTTCTTT.

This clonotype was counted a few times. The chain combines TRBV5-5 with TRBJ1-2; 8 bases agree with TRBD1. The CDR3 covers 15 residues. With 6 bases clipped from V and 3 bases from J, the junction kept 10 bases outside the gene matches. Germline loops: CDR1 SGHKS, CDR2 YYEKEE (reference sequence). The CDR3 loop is CASTLWAGGDYGYTF. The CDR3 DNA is TGTGCCAGCACCCTCTGGGCAGGGGGCGACTATGGCTACACCTTC. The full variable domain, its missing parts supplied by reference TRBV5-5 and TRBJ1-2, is DAGVTQSPTHLIKTRGQQVTLRCSPISGHKSVSWYQQVLGQGPQFIFQYYEKEERGRGNFPDRFSARQFPNYSSELNVNALLLGDSALYLCASTLWAGGDYGYTFGSGTRLTVV.

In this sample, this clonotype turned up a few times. CDR3 DNA sequence: TGTGCCAGCGGGAATATGGGACAGGGCAGCACTGAAGCTTTCTTT. Translation: CASGNMGQGSTEAFF. The chain is built from TRBV4-2 and TRBJ1-1; 9 positions match TRBD1. With 8 bases clipped from V and 4 bases from J, the junction kept 11 bases outside the gene matches. The CDR3 runs 15 residues. Germline V gene data show CDR1 as LGHNA and CDR2 as YNFKEQ.

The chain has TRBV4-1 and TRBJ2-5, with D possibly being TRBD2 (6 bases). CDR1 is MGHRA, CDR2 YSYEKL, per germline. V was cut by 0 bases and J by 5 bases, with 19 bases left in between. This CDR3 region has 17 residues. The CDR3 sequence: CASSQDQHSAGQETQYF. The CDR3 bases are TGCGCCAGCAGCCAAGACCAGCACTCCGCGGGGCAGGAGACCCAGTACTTC.

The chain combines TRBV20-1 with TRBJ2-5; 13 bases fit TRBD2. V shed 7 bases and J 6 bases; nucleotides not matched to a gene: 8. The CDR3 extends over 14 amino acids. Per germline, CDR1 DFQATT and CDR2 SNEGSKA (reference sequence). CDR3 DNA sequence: TGCAGTGTTACCTGGACTAGCGGGGGAAAGACCCAGTACTTC. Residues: CSVTWTSGGKTQYF.

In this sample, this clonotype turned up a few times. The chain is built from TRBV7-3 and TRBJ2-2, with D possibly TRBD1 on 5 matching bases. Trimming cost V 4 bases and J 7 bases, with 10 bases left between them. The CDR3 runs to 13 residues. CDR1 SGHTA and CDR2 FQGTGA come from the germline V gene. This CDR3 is CASSSQGIGELFF. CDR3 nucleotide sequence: TGTGCCAGCAGCTCTCAGGGTATCGGGGAGCTGTTTTTT.

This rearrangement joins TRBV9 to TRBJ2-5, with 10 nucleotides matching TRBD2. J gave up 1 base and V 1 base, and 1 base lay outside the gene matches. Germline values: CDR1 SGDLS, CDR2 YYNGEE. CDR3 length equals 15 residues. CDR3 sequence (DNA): TGTGCCAGCAGCGTATTAGCGGGGGGCCAAGAGACCCAGTACTTC. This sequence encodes CASSVLAGGQETQYF.

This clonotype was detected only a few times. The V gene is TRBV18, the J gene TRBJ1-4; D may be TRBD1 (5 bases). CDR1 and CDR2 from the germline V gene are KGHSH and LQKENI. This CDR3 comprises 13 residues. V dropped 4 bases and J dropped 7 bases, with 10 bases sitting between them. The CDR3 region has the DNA TGTGCCAGCTCACGATCCAGGGCTGAAAAACTGTTTTTT. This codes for CASSRSRAEKLFF.

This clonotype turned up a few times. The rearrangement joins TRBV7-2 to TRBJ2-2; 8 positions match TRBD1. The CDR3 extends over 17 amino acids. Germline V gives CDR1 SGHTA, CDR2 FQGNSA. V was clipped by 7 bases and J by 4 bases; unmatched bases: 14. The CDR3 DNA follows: TGTGCCAGCATTCCGGGACAGGATCCCTTGTCCACCGGGGAGCTGTTTTTT. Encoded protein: CASIPGQDPLSTGELFF.

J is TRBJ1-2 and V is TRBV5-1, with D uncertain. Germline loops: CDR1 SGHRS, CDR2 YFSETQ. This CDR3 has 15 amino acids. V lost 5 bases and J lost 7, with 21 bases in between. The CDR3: CASRIIPDLGGGYTF. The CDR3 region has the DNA TGCGCCAGCAGGATCATACCGGACCTTGGTGGTGGCTACACCTTC.

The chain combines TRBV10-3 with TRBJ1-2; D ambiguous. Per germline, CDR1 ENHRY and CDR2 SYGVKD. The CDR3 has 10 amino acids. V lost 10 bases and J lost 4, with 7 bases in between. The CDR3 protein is CATFLYGYTF. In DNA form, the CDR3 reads TGTGCCACCTTCCTCTATGGCTACACCTTC.

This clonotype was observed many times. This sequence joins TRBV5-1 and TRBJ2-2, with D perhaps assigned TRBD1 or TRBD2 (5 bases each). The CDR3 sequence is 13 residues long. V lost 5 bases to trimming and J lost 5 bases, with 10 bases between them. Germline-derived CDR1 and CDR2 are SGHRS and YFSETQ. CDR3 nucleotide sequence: TGCGCCAGCAGGGGGACCCATACCGGGGAGCTGTTTTTT. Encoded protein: CASRGTHTGELFF.

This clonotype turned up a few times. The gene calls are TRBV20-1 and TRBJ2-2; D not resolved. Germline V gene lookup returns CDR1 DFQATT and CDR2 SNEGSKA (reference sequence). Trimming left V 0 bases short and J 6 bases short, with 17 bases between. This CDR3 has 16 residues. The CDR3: CSARDRWGFNAGELFF. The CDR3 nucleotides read TGCAGTGCTAGAGATCGGTGGGGTTTTAACGCCGGGGAGCTGTTTTTT.

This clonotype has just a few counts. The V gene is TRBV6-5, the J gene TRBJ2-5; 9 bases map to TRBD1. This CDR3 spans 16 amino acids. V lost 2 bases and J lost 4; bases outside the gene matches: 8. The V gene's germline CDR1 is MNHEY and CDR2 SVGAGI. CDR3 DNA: TGTGCCAGCAGTTACGGGACAGGGACCCTTTTAGAGACCCAGTACTTC. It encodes CASSYGTGTLLETQYF.

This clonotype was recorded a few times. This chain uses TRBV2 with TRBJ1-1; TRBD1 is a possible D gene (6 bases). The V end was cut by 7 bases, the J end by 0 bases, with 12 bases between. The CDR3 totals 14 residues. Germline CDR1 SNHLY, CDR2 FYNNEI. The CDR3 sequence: CASNIGQLNTEAFF. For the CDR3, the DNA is TGTGCCAGCAACATCGGACAGTTGAACACTGAAGCTTTCTTT.

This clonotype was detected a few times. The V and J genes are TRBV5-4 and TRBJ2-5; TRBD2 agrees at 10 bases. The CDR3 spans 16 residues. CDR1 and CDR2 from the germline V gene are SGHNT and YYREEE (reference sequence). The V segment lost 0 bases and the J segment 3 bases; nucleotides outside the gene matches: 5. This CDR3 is CASSLGPSGGEETQYF. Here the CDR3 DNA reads TGTGCCAGCAGCTTGGGCCCTAGCGGGGGAGAAGAGACCCAGTACTTC.

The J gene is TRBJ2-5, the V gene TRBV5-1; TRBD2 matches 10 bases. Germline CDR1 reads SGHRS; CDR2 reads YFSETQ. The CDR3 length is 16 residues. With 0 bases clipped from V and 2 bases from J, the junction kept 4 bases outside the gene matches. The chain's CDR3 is CASSLEASGGQETQYF. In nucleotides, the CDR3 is TGCGCCAGCAGCTTGGAGGCTAGCGGGGGACAAGAGACCCAGTACTTC. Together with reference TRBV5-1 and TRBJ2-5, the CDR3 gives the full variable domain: KAGVTQTPRYLIKTRGQQVTLSCSPISGHRSVSWYQQTPGQGLQFLFEYFSETQRNKGNFPGRFSGRQFSNSRSEMNVSTLELGDSALYLCASSLEASGGQETQYFGPGTRLLVL.